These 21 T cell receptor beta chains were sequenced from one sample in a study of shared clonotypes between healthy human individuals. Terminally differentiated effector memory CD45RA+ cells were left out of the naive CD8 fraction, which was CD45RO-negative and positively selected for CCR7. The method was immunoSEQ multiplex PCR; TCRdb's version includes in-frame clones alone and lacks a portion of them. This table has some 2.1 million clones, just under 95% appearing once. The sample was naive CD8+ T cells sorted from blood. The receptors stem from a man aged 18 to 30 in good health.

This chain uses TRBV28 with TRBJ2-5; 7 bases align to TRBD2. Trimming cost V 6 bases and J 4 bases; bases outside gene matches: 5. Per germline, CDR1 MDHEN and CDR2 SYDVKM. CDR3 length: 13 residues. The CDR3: CASSPAGVETQYF. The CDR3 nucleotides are TGTGCCAGCAGCCCGGCGGGGGTAGAGACCCAGTACTTC.

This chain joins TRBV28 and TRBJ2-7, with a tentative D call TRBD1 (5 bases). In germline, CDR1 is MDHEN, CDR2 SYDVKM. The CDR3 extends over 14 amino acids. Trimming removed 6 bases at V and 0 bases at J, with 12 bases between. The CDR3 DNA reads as TGTGCCAGCAGAGATTCGGACAACTCCTACGAGCAGTACTTC. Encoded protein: CASRDSDNSYEQYF.

The DNA of the CDR3 is TGTGCCAGCAGTTATACGGGACAGGGGTATGGCTACACCTTC. It specifies CASSYTGQGYGYTF. The chain recombines TRBV6-5 with TRBJ1-2; 10 positions agree with TRBD1. The CDR3 is 14 residues long. J was trimmed by 5 bases and V by 3 bases; bases with no gene match: 3. Germline values: CDR1 MNHEY, CDR2 SVGAGI.

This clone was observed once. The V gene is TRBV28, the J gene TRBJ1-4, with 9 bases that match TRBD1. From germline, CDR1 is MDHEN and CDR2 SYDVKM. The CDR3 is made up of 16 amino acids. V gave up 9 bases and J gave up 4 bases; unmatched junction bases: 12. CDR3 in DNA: TGTGCCAGTATCACAGGGGGCGAGTTCGATAATGAAAAACTGTTTTTT. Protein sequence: CASITGGEFDNEKLFF. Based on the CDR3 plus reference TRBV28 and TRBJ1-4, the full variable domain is DVKVTQSSRYLVKRTGEKVFLECVQDMDHENMFWYRQDPGLGLRLIYFSYDVKMKEKGDIPEGYSVSREKKERFSLILESASTNQTSMYLCASITGGEFDNEKLFFGSGTQLSVL.

CDR3 residues: CASSATGREQYF. The CDR3 DNA reads TGTGCCAGTAGTGCTACAGGGCGCGAGCAGTACTTC. This chain connects TRBV19 to TRBJ2-7; D is perhaps TRBD1 (6 bases). The CDR3 consists of 12 residues. The germline V gene encodes CDR1 LNHDA and CDR2 SQIVND (reference sequence). V lost 5 bases to trimming and J lost 6 bases, with 11 bases between them.

The CDR3 region has the DNA TGTGCCAGCAGCATGACAGACTATGGCTACACCTTC. This translates into CASSMTDYGYTF. The chain employs TRBV5-5 and TRBJ1-2; weak D call: TRBD1 (5 bases). The CDR3 covers 12 residues. The V gene lost 4 bases and the J gene lost 3 bases, with 7 bases spanning the gap. Germline CDR1 is SGHKS and CDR2 is YYEKEE (reference sequence). Drawing the rest from reference TRBV5-5 and TRBJ1-2, the complete variable domain is DAGVTQSPTHLIKTRGQQVTLRCSPISGHKSVSWYQQVLGQGPQFIFQYYEKEERGRGNFPDRFSARQFPNYSSELNVNALLLGDSALYLCASSMTDYGYTFGSGTRLTVV.

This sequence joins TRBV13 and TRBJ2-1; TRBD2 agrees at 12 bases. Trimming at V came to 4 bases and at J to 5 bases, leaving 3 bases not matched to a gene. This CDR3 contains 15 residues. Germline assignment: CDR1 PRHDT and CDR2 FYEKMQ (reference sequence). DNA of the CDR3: TGTGCCAGCAGCTCTAGCGGGAGGGGGAACAATGAGCAGTTCTTC. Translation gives CASSSSGRGNNEQFF.

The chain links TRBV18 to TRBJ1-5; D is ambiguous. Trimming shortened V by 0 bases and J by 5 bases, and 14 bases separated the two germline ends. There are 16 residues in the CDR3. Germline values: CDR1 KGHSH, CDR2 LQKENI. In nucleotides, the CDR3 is TGTGCCAGCTCACCACCTGGCCGGATTGGAGATCAGCCCCAGCATTTT. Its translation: CASSPPGRIGDQPQHF.

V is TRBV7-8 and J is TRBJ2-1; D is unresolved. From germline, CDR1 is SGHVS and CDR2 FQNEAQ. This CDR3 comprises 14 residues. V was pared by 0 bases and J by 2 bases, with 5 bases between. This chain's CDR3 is CASSLARAYNEQFF. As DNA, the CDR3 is TGTGCCAGCAGCTTAGCCCGGGCCTACAATGAGCAGTTCTTC.

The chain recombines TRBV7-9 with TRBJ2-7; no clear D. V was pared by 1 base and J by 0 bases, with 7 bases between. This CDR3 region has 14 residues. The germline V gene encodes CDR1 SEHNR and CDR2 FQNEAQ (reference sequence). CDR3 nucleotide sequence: TGTGCCAGCAGCTTAGATTGGACCTCCTACGAGCAGTACTTC. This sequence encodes CASSLDWTSYEQYF.

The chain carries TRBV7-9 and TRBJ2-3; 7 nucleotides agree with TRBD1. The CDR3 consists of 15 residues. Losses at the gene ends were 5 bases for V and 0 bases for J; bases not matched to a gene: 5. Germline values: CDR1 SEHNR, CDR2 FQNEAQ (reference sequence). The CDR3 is CASSATGASTDTQYF. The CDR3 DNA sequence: TGTGCCAGCAGCGCCACAGGGGCCAGCACAGATACGCAGTATTTT.

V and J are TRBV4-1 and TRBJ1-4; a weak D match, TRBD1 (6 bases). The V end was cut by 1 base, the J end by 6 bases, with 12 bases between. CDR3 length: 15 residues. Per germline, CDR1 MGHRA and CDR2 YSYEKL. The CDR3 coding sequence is TGCGCCAGCAGCCAAGGGGGGGCTAAGGATGAAAAACTGTTTTTT. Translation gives CASSQGGAKDEKLFF.

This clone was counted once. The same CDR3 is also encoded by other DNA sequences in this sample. CDR3 in amino acids: CASSPSATNEKLFF. Here the CDR3 DNA reads TGTGCCAGCAGTCCGTCCGCGACTAATGAAAAACTGTTTTTT. The V call is TRBV28, the J call TRBJ1-4; unclear D gene. Looked up from germline, CDR1 is MDHEN and CDR2 is SYDVKM. Trimming stripped 5 bases from V and 2 bases from J, with 9 bases between. The CDR3 contains 14 residues.

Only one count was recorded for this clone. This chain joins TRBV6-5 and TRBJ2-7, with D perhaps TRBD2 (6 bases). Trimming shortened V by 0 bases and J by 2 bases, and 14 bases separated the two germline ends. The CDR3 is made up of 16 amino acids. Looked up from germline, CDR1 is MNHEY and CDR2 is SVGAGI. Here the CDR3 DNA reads TGTGCCAGCAGTTACTCCTGGGGGGACGGGGCCTACGAGCAGTACTTC. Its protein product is CASSYSWGDGAYEQYF.

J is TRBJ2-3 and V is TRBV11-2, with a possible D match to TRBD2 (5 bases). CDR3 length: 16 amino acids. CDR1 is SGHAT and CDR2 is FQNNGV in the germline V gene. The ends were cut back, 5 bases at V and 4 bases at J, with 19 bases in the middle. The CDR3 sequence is CASSPRELLQADTQYF. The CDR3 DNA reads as TGTGCCAGCAGCCCCCGGGAACTTTTACAAGCAGATACGCAGTATTTT.

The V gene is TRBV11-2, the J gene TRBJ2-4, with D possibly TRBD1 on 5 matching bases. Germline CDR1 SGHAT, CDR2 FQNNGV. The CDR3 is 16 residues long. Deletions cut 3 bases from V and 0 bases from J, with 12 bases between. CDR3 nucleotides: TGTGCCAGCAGCTTTTTAGGGGAAGGAGCCAAAAACATTCAGTACTTC. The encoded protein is CASSFLGEGAKNIQYF.

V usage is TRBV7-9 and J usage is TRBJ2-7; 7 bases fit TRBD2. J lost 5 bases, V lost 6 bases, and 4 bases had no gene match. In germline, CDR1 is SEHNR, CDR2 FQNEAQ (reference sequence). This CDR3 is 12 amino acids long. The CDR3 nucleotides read TGTGCCAGCAGGGGGAGGGTCCACGAGCAGTACTTC. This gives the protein CASRGRVHEQYF. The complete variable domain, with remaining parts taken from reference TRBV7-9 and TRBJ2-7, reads DTGVSQNPRHKITKRGQNVTFRCDPISEHNRLYWYRQTLGQGPEFLTYFQNEAQLEKSRLLSDRFSAERPKGSFSTLEIQRTEQGDSAMYLCASRGRVHEQYFGPGTRLTVT.

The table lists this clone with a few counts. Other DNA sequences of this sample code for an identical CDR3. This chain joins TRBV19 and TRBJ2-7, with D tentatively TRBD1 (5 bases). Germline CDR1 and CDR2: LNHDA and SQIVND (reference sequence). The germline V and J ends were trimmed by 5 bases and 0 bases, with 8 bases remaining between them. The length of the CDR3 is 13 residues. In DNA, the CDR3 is TGTGCCAGTAGTCCGGACACCTCCTACGAGCAGTACTTC. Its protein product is CASSPDTSYEQYF.

The CDR3 here is CASSYGQNEQFF. For the CDR3, the DNA is TGCGCCAGCAGTTATGGACAGAACGAGCAGTTCTTC. The chain has TRBV10-1 and TRBJ2-1, with D possibly being TRBD1 (6 bases). Germline V gene sequence: CDR1 WNHNN, CDR2 SYGVQD (reference sequence). V lost 5 bases and J lost 10, with 12 bases in between. This CDR3 is built from 12 residues.

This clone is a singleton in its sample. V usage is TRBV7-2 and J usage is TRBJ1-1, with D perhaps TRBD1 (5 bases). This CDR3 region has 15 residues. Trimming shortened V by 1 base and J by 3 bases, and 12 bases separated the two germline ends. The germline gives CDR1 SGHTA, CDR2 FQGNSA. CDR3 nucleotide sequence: TGTGCCAGCAGCTTAGGGGCGGGGGTTCACACTGAAGCTTTCTTT. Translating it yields CASSLGAGVHTEAFF.

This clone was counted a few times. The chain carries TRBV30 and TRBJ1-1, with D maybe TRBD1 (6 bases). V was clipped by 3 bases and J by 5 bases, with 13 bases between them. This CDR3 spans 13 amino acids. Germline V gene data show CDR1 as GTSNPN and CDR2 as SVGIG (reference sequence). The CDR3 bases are TGTGCCTGGAGCCAAGGCAGGGGAACTGAAGCTTTCTTT. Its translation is CAWSQGRGTEAFF.